This TCR beta chain stems from a study of cytomegalovirus exposure and HLA in healthy donors (dated by TCRdb to about 2017). Concerning the study at large: In an earlier analysis of around 540 of the donors, approximately 300 Gb of sequence data and 100 million or so unique TCR beta sequences from about 179 million T cells were reported. Along with the approximately 700-subject first cohort, a separate validation cohort of roughly 110 different subjects was used. In a later analysis, previously published TCR beta repertoires from hundreds of donors were re-analyzed and high-resolution HLA genotyping was added so that TCR occurrence patterns could be studied. The aim of the study was to test whether cataloging public T cell receptors could identify signatures of past pathogen exposure. On average, roughly 240,000 unique TCR beta nucleotide sequences were sequenced per donor among 398 genotyped donors of the cohort, with roughly 20% of those sequences being non-productive. High-throughput TCR immunosequencing, statistical association of individual TCRs with disease status, and machine learning were combined to predict cytomegalovirus infection status. In a later genetic analysis, genome-wide SNP genotypes for about 55% of the roughly 670 donors were used, and that subset was treated as a discovery cohort. Donor age, sex, ethnicity and CMV serostatus were compiled together with the repertoire data. HLA typing covered class I and class II loci at four-digit resolution. Of the roughly 400 genotyped donors, 81% were placed in the genetic ancestry cluster associated with self-reported Caucasian donors. Rather than drawing on any new phenotypic data, the later analysis identified candidate immune exposures from TCR beta sequences and the way those sequences occurred across donors. The study used immunosequencing to profile the T cell repertoires of several hundred subjects and linked those repertoires to cytomegalovirus serostatus. About five DR-DQ haplotypes were handled as single units for association and clustering, since linkage in the cohort was strong. In an earlier analysis of 587 of the donors, high-throughput TCR beta sequencing was used to judge whether each TCR beta V gene segment behaved as functional or pseudogenic. The number of typed donors differed by locus: roughly 629-640 for A, B, C, DRB1 and DQB1; approximately 530 for DQA1; some 590 for DPA1; and about 470 for DPB1. Every repertoire in the discovery cohort had been generated on one and the same sequencing platform. An early release that covered fewer than 800 HLA-typed donors contained around 300 gigabases of sequencing data and 65 million to 100 million unique TCR sequences.

Libraries were made using the immunoSEQ multiplex PCR assay. For the multiplex PCR, a mixture combining 60 forward primers for TCR Vbeta segments and 13 reverse primers for TCR Jbeta segments was used. Amplification of the CDR3 region of rearranged TCR beta genes was performed with a multiplex PCR assay on genomic DNA. The Illumina HiSeq System was used to sequence the amplified TCR beta libraries as 87-base-pair reads. Per the original workflow: A later analysis tallied about 77 million unique TCR beta chains across the 660 or so repertoires, and around 9.9 million of those chains were shared by two or more donors. Raw reads were error-corrected and collapsed into unique sequences by a nearest-neighbor algorithm in which closely related sequences were merged to remove PCR and sequencing errors. CDR3 sequences were aligned to IMGT reference sequences to assign V, D and J gene segments. For a sequence to be retained, a match of at least six nucleotides was required to both a V gene segment and a J gene segment. Rearrangements were called productive when the CDR3 lacked stop codons and stayed in frame with V and J; all others were non-productive. Following IMGT convention, CDR3 was defined as the stretch from the second conserved V-encoded cysteine to the conserved J-encoded phenylalanine. The earlier analysis of fewer than 750 of the donors excluded sequences that lacked an unambiguous match to a single V gene segment. An earlier analysis of fewer than 750 of the donors classified V segments as functional when productive rearrangements were above 56.7% and as segregating when the standard deviation between donors was above 5%. A statistical classification framework was built to diagnose cytomegalovirus status from the catalog of TCR beta chain sequences. A later analysis assigned V and J genes by comparing TCR nucleotide sequences with IMGT/GENE-DB human TR gene sequences. A later analysis assigned CDR3 sequences and most-parsimonious VDJ recombination scenarios with the TCRdist pipeline. In a later analysis, each TCR beta chain was defined by its CDR3 amino acid sequence together with its V-gene family, and reads without a unique V-gene family were excluded. A later analysis removed 600 or so highly shared, low-generation-probability nucleotide sequences to deal with suspected cross-contamination and a sequencing artifact. A later analysis calculated a clonal expansion index for each public chain from normalized within-repertoire ranks of inferred template counts. In a later analysis, generation probabilities were computed with a VDJ recombination model fitted to out-of-frame rearrangements, and the resulting probabilities were checked against IGoR. In a later analysis, hypergeometric tests were used to score TCR-TCR, TCR-HLA and TCR-CMV co-occurrence, with a repertoire-size bias correction applied to TCR pairs. In a later analysis, false discovery rates were estimated by permuting HLA or CMV assignments 20 times. In a later analysis, co-occurring TCRs were grouped using DBSCAN, and TCRdist sequence similarity was added for clustering within HLA-allele-positive subsets. Repertoires with fewer than 30,000 or more than 120,000 public chains were left out of co-occurrence clustering, as were five repertoires with anomalous nucleotide sharing. As stored in TCRdb, this immuneACCESS dataset retains in-frame rearrangements with V and J assigned. A fraction of the clones does not appear; measured against another copy, unresolved V genes explain less than half of the discrepancy, and the remainder lacks a known reason. That table supplies the V and J calls and clone size; D and trimming were determined from the DNA. The data table for this sample lists 45,000 to 60,000 clones. Approximately 6.9% of the sample comes from the top ten.

V and J lose 1 base and 8 bases, and a span of 11 bases separates them. The germline V gene supplies CDR1 SGHTA and CDR2 FQGTGA. The CDR3 numbers 14 residues from cysteine through phenylalanine. Kept here is only the CDR3 DNA, which spans 42 bases and is read in frame from base 1. In total, approximately 690 healthy bone marrow donors made up the cohort. All cohort members were sampled while nominally healthy, although unrecorded immune exposures were likely present. The donor was CMV seronegative and belonged to the group of 320 or so seronegative cohort members. Each donor provided a peripheral blood sample, and peripheral blood mononuclear cells were used for TCR beta sequencing. Genomic DNA extraction from the blood cell samples was performed with the Qiagen DNeasy Blood Extraction Kit. Overall study results and their limits: Sequencing depth was assumed to be roughly uniform across donors in the presence/absence analyses, though that assumption may not hold. According to a later genetic analysis, donors in an Asian-associated ancestry cluster had fewer N-insertions in productive TCRs than the approximately 650-donor mean. In a later analysis, TCR association rates were found to vary across HLA loci, with the most associated TCRs seen for DRB1 alleles and the fewest for HLA-C alleles. Some IMGT-functional V segments, including TRBV6-2 and TRBV6-3, could not be distinguished by the 87-base-pair reads and were therefore excluded. The earlier analysis of approximately 560 of the donors excluded seventeen rarely observed V segments, including chromosome 9 orphons, because counts were too low. Assigning TCR associations to individual alleles was difficult when HLA alleles, especially DR and DQ, strongly co-occurred. In a later analysis, HLA-associated TCR beta chains were found to be more clonally expanded and to have lower generation probabilities than equally common non-associated chains. The study listed 150 to 200 TCR beta chains as associated with cytomegalovirus. A few of the identified cytomegalovirus-associated TCR beta chains were confirmed in vitro to be specific for cytomegalovirus antigens. Most TCR sequences were observed very rarely across donors, whereas some public TCRs were present in many individuals. CMV serostatus was the only immune exposure information available for the cohort. A further reported finding was that TCR beta sequences accurately predicted the HLA-A and HLA-B alleles for most subjects in the first cohort. The classifier was reported to diagnose cytomegalovirus status with high specificity and sensitivity in both the original and validation cohorts. A cluster of highly shared sequence variants was judged likely to represent a technical artifact of the sequencing pipeline. The cohort was sequenced for TCR beta chains only, and without alpha or paired-chain data the features that could be detected were limited. At a false discovery rate of 0.05, a later analysis linked about 17,000 TCR beta sequences to specific HLA alleles. According to the authors, the approach could potentially be generalized to other disease states and immunological phenotypes. In a later analysis, most CMV-associated TCR beta chains were found to appear HLA-restricted, with HLA associations seemingly driven largely by CMV exposure. Because some donors lacked HLA typing at each locus, the association tests relied only on the typed subset. Linkage disequilibrium might explain the correlated functional status among segregating V segments, but an unknown experimental factor could not be ruled out. In an earlier analysis of some 640 of the donors, most TCR beta V segments were observed in productive rearrangements about 87% or about 30% of the time, broadly matching IMGT annotations. A later genetic analysis associated a missense DCLRE1C variant with V-gene and J-gene trimming of TCR beta chains, and an independent cohort replicated the association. A later analysis reported that several top co-occurrence clusters appeared linked to parvovirus B19, influenza, CMV and Epstein-Barr virus.

As regards this clone: It lacks a known antigen.

The sequenced sample was PBMCs. The receptor comes from a woman in her forties in good health and CMV-seronegative. Recombination connected TRBV7-3 to TRBJ2-2; TRBD1 might be the D gene, on 5 matching bases. The nucleotide sequence reads TGTGCCAGCAGCTTAATGCCGCAGGGTGGGGAGCTGTTTTTT. It translates as CASSLMPQGGELFF.